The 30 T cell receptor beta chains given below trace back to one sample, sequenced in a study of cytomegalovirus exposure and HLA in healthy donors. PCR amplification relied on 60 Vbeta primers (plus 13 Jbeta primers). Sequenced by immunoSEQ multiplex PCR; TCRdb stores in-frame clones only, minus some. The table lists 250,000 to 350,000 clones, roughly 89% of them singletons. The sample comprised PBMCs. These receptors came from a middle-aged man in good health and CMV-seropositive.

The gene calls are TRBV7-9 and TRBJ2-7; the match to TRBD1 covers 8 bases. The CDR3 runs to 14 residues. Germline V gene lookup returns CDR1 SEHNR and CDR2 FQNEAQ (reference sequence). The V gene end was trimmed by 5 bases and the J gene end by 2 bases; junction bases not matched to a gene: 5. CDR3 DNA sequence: TGTGCCAGCAGCGGCAGGGGGCGTACCTACGAGCAGTACTTC. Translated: CASSGRGRTYEQYF.

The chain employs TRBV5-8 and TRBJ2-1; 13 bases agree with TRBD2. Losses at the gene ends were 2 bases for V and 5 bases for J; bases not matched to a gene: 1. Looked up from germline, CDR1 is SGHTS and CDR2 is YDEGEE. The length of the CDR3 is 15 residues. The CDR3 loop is CASSLGLAGDNEQFF. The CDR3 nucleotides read TGTGCCAGCAGCTTAGGACTAGCGGGAGACAATGAGCAGTTCTTC. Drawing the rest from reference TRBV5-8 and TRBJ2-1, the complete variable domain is EAGVTQSPTHLIKTRGQQATLRCSPISGHTSVYWYQQALGLGLQFLLWYDEGEERNRGNFPPRFSGRQFPNYSSELNVNALELEDSALYLCASSLGLAGDNEQFFGPGTRLTVL.

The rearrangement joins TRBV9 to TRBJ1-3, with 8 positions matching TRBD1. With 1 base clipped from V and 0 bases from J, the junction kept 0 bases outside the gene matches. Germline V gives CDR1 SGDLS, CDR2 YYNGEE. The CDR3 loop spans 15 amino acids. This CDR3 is CASSVTGGSGNTIYF. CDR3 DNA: TGTGCCAGCAGCGTAACAGGGGGCTCTGGAAACACCATATATTTT.

The CDR3 DNA sequence: TGTGCCAGCAGCCTATGGACTAGTGGGAGCTCCTACAATGAGCAGTTCTTC. Protein sequence: CASSLWTSGSSYNEQFF. This chain connects TRBV7-8 to TRBJ2-1, with 7 nucleotides matching TRBD2. V was clipped by 5 bases and J by 0 bases; unmatched bases: 10. The CDR3 spans 17 residues. CDR1 is SGHVS and CDR2 is FQNEAQ in the germline V gene.

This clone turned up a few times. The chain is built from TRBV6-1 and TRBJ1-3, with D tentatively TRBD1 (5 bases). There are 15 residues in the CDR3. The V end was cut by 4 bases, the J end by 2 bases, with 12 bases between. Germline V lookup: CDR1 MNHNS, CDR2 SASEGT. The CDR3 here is CASSGAAGPGNTIYF. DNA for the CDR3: TGTGCCAGCAGTGGGGCTGCAGGGCCTGGAAACACCATATATTTT.

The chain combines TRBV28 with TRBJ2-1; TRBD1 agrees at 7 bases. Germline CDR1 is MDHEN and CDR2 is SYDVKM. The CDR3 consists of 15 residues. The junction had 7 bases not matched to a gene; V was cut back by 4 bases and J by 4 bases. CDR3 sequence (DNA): TGTGCCAGCAGTTGGGACAGTGCCCCTTACAATGAGCAGTTCTTC. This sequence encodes CASSWDSAPYNEQFF.

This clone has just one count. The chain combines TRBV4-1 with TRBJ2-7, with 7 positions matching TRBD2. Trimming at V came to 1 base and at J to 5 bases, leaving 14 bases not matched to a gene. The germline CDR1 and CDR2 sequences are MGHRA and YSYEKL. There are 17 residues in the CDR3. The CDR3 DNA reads TGCGCCAGCAGCCAAGTAATGGCGGGAGCCGGGAACAACGAGCAGTACTTC. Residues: CASSQVMAGAGNNEQYF.

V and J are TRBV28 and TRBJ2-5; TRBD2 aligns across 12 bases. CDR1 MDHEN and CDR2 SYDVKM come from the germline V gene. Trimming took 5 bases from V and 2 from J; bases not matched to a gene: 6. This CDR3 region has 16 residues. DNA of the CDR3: TGTGCCAGCAGTCCCTCCGGGACTAGCGGGCAAGAGACCCAGTACTTC. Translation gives CASSPSGTSGQETQYF. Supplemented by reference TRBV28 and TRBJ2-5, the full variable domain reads DVKVTQSSRYLVKRTGEKVFLECVQDMDHENMFWYRQDPGLGLRLIYFSYDVKMKEKGDIPEGYSVSREKKERFSLILESASTNQTSMYLCASSPSGTSGQETQYFGPGTRLLVL.

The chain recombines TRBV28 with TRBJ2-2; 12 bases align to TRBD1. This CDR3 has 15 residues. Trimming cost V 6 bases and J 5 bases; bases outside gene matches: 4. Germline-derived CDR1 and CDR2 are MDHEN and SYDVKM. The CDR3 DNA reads TGTGCCAGCAGGGGGACAGGGGGCTGGACCGGGGAGCTGTTTTTT. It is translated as CASRGTGGWTGELFF.

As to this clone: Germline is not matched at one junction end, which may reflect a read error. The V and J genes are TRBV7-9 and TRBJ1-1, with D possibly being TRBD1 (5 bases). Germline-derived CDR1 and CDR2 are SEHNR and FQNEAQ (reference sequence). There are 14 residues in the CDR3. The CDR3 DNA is TGTTCCAGCAGTCTGGGGACTGTGAACACTGAAGCTTTCTTT. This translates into CSSSLGTVNTEAFF.

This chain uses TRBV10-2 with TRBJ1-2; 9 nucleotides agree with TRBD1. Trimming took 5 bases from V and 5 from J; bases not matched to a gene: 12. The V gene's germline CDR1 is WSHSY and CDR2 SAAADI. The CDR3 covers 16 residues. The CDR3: CASSSTGGPWAYGYTF. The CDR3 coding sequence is TGCGCCAGCAGTTCCACAGGGGGCCCATGGGCATATGGCTACACCTTC.

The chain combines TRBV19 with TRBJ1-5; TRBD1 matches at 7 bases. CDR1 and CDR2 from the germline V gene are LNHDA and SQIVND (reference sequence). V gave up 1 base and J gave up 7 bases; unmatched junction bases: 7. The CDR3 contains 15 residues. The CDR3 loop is CASSIGWQGEQPQHF. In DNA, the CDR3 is TGTGCCAGTAGTATAGGTTGGCAGGGGGAGCAGCCCCAGCATTTT.

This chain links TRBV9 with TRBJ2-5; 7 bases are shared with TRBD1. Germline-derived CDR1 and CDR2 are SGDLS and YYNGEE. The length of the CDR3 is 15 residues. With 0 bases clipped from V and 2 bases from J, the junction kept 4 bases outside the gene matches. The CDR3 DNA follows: TGTGCCAGCAGCGTAGCTACGGGACAGCAAGAGACCCAGTACTTC. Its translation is CASSVATGQQETQYF. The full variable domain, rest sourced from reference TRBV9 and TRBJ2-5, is DSGVTQTPKHLITATGQRVTLRCSPRSGDLSVYWYQQSLDQGLQFLIQYYNGEERAKGNILERFSAQQFPDLHSELNLSSLELGDSALYFCASSVATGQQETQYFGPGTRLLVL.

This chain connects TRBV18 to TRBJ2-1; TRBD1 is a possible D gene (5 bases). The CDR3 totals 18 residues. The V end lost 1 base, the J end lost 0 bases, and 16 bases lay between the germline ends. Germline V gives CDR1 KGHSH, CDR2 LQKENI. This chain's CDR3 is CASSPQETAMDSYNEQFF. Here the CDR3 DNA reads TGTGCCAGCTCACCACAAGAGACAGCTATGGACTCCTACAATGAGCAGTTCTTC. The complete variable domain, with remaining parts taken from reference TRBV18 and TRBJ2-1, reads NAGVMQNPRHLVRRRGQEARLRCSPMKGHSHVYWYRQLPEEGLKFMVYLQKENIIDESGMPKERFSAEFPKEGPSILRIQQVVRGDSAAYFCASSPQETAMDSYNEQFFGPGTRLTVL.

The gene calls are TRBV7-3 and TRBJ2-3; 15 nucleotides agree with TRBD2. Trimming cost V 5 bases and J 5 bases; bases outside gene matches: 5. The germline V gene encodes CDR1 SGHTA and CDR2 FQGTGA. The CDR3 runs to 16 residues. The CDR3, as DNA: TGTGCCAGCAGCCGGGGACTAGCGGGAGGTGGAGATACGCAGTATTTT. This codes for CASSRGLAGGGDTQYF.

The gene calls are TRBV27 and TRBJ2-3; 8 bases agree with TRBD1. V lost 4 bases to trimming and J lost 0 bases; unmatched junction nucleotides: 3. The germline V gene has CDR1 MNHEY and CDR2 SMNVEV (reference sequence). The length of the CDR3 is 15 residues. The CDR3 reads CASSWGQASTDTQYF. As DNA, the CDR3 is TGTGCCAGCAGTTGGGGACAGGCTAGCACAGATACGCAGTATTTT.

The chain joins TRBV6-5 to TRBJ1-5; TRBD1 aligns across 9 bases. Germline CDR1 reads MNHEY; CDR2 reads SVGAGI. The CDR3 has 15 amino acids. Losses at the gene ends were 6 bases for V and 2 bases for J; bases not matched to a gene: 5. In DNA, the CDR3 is TGTGCCAGCAGAGGGACAGGGTTGGGCAATCAGCCCCAGCATTTT. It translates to CASRGTGLGNQPQHF.

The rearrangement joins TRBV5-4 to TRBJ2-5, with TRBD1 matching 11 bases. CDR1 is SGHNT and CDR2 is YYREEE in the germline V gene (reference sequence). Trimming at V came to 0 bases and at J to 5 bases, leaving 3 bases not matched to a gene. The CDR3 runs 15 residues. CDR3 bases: TGTGCCAGCAGCTTGGCCGGACAGGGGGCTGAGACCCAGTACTTC. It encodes CASSLAGQGAETQYF.

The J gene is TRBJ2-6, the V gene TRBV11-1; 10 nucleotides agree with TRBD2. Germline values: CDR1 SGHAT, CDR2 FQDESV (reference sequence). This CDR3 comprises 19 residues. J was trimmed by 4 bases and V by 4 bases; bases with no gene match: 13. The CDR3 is CASSWLAGEFLGGANVLTF. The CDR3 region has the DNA TGTGCCAGCAGCTGGCTAGCGGGAGAGTTTCTTGGGGGGGCCAACGTCCTGACTTTC.

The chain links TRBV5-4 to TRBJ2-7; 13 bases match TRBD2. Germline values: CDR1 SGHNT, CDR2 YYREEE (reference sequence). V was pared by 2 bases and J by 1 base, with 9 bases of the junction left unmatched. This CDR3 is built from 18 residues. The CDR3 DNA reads TGTGCCAGCAGCTTCGGACTAGCGGGAGACGGGAGGTCCTACGAGCAGTACTTC. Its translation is CASSFGLAGDGRSYEQYF. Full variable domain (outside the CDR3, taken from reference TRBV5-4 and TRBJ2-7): ETGVTQSPTHLIKTRGQQVTLRCSSQSGHNTVSWYQQALGQGPQFIFQYYREEENGRGNFPPRFSGLQFPNYSSELNVNALELDDSALYLCASSFGLAGDGRSYEQYFGPGTRLTVT.

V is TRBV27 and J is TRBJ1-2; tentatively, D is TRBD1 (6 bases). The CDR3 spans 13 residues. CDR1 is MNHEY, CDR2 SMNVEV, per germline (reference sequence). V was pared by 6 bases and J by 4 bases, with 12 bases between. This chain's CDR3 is CASRITGSYGYTF. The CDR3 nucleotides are TGTGCCAGCAGGATTACAGGGAGCTATGGCTACACCTTC.

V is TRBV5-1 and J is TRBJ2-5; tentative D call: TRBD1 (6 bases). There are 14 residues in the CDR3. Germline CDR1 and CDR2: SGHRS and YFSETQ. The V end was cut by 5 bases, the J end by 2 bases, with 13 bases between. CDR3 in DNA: TGCGCCAGCAGTTTTCGGACAGAACAAGAGACCCAGTACTTC. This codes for CASSFRTEQETQYF.

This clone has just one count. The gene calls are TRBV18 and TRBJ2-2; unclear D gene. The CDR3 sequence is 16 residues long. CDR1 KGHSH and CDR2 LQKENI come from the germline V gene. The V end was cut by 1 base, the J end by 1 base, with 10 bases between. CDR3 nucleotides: TGTGCCAGCTCACCACGGGCAAACGGGAACACCGGGGAGCTGTTTTTT. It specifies CASSPRANGNTGELFF.

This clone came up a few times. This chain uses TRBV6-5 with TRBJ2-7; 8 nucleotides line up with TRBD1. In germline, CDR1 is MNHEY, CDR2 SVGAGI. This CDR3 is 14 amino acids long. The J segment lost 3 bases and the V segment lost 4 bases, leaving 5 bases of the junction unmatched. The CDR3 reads CASSSDRAYYEQYF. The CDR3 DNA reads TGTGCCAGCAGTTCGGACAGGGCCTACTACGAGCAGTACTTC.

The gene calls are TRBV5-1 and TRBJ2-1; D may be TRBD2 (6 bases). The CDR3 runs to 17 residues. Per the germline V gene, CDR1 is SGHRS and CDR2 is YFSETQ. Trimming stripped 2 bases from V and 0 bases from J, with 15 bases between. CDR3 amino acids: CASSFMGLGLSYNEQFF. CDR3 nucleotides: TGCGCCAGCAGCTTCATGGGACTCGGCCTCTCCTACAATGAGCAGTTCTTC.

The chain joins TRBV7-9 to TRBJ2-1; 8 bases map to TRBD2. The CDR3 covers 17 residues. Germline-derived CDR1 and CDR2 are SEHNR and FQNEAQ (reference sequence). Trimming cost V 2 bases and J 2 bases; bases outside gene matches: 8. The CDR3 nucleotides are TGTGCCAGCAGCTTACCCGGGACTAGTTTCGCCTACAATGAGCAGTTCTTC. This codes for CASSLPGTSFAYNEQFF.

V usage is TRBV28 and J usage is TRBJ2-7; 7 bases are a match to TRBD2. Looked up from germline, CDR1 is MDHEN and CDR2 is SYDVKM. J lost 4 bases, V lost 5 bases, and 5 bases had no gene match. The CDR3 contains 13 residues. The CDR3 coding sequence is TGTGCCAGCAGTCCAATTAGCGGGTACGAGCAGTACTTC. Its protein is CASSPISGYEQYF.

The CDR3 nucleotides are TGTGCCAGCAGCCGCTCGGGACTAGTGGTAGATACGCAGTATTTT. Amino acid sequence: CASSRSGLVVDTQYF. The chain is built from TRBV6-5 and TRBJ2-3, with 8 bases aligning to TRBD2. The CDR3 has 15 amino acids. Trimming at V came to 6 bases and at J to 5 bases, leaving 10 bases not matched to a gene. Germline CDR1 reads MNHEY; CDR2 reads SVGAGI.

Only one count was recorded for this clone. DNA of the CDR3: TGTGCCACCAGCAGAAGACTTGACAGGGTGGGCAATCAGCCCCAGCATTTT. Translating it yields CATSRRLDRVGNQPQHF. The genes are TRBV15 and TRBJ1-5; 7 bases map to TRBD1. With V trimmed by 2 bases and J by 2 bases, 9 bases remained unmatched. CDR1 is LNHNV, CDR2 YYDKDF, per germline (reference sequence). The CDR3 consists of 17 residues.

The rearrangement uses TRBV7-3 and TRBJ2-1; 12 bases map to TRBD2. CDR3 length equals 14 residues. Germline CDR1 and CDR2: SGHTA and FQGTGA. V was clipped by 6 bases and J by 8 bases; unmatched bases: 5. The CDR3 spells CASRTSGSVDEQFF. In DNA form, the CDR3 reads TGTGCCAGCAGGACTAGCGGGAGTGTGGATGAGCAGTTCTTC.